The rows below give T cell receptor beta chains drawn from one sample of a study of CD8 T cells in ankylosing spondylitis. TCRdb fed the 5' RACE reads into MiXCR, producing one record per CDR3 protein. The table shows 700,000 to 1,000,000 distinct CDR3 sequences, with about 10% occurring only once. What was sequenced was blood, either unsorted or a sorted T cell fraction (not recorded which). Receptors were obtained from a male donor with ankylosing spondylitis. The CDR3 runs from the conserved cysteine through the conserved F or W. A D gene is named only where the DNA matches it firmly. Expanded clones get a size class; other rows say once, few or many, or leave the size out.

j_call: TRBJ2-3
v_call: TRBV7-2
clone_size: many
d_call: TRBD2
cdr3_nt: TGTGCCAGCAGCTCGGGACTAGCGGGGAGGGATACGCAGTATTTT
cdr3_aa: CASSSGLAGRDTQYF

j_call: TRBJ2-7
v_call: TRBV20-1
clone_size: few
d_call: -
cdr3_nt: TGCAGTGCTAGCGGGCGGCCAGAGCAGTACTTC
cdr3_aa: CSASGRPEQYF

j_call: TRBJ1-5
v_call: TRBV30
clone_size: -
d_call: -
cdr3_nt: TGTGCCTGGAGTAGGGATTGGAGGTCTCAGCCCCAGCATTTT
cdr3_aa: CAWSRDWRSQPQHF

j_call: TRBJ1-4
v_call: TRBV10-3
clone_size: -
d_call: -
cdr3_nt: TGTGCCATCAGTGAACGGAGAAATGAAAAACTGTTTTTT
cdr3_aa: CAISERRNEKLFF

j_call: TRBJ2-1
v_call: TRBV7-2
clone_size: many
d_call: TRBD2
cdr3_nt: TGTGCCAGCAGCTTAAGGCTAGCGGGTTTCGAGCAGTTCTTC
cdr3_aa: CASSLRLAGFEQFF

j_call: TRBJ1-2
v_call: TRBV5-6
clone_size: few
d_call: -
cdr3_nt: TGTGCCAGCAGCACCTACTATGGCTACACCTTC
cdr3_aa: CASSTYYGYTF

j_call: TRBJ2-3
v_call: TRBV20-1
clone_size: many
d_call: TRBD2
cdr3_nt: TGCAGTGCTAGAGTGGCGGGAGTCACGGATACGCAGTATTTT
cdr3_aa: CSARVAGVTDTQYF

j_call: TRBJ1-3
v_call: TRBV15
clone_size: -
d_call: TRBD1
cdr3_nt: TGTGCCACCAGAGACCCGGGACAGGGAGCGGGAAACACCATATATTTT
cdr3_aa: CATRDPGQGAGNTIYF

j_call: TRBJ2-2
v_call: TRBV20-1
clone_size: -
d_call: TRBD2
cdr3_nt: TGCAGTGCTAGAGATGCGCTAGCGGGAGGCACCGGGGAGCTGTTTTTT
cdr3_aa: CSARDALAGGTGELFF

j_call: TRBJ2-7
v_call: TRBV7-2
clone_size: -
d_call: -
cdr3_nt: TGTGCCAGCAGCGTGGACTGGAGCTCCTACGAGCAGTACTTC
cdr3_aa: CASSVDWSSYEQYF

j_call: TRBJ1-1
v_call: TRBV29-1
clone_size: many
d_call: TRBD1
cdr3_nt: TGCAGCGTCCATGACCGGGACAGGCAGGAGGCTTTCTTT
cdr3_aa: CSVHDRDRQEAFF

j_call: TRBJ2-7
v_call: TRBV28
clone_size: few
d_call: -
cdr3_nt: TGTGCCAGCAGTTCCGGGACACTGGTTCTTTGGCAGTACTTC
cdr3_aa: CASSSGTLVLWQYF

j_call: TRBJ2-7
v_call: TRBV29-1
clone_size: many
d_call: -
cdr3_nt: TGCAGCGTTACACTCATCCCCTCCTACGAGCAGTACTTC
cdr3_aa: CSVTLIPSYEQYF

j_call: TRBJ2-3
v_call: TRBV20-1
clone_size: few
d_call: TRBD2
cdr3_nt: TGCAGTTCCTGGACTAGTGGAGATACGCAGTATTTT
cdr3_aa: CSSWTSGDTQYF

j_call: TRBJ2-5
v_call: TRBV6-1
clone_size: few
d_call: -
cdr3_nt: TGTGCCAACTCGGACGGACCGGCCCAAGAGACCCAGTACTTC
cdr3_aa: CANSDGPAQETQYF

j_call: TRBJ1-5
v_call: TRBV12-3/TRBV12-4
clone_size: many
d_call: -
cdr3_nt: TGTGCCAGCAGCCGGGACCTCGGGCGGAATCAGCCCCAGCATTTT
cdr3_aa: CASSRDLGRNQPQHF

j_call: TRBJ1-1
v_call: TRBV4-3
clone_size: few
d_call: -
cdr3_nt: TGCGCCAGCAGCCAAGATGGGGGAGGCAGGAGGAGGGCTGAAGCTTTCTTT
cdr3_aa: CASSQDGGGRRRAEAFF

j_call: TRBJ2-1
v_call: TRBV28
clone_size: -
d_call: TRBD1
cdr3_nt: TGTGCCACCGACAGGGATAGTTACAATGAGCAGTTCTTC
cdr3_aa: CATDRDSYNEQFF

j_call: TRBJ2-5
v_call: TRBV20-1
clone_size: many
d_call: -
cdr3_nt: TGCAGTGCTAGTGACAAGACGCAAGAGACCCAGTACTTC
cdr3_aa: CSASDKTQETQYF

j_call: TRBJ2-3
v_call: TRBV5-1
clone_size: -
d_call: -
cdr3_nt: TGCGCCAGCAGCTTGACCAGCATCACAGATACGCAGTATTTT
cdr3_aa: CASSLTSITDTQYF

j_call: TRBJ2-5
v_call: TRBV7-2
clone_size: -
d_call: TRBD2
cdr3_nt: TGTGCCAGCAGCTTAGCGTGGCAGGGAGGGCAAGAGACCCAGTACTTC
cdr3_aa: CASSLAWQGGQETQYF

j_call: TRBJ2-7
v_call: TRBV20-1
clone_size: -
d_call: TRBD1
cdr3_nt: TGCAGTTCATACAGGGGCCTTTCCCTCTACGAGCAGTACTTC
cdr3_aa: CSSYRGLSLYEQYF

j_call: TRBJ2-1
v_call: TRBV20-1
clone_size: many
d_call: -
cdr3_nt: TGCAGTACCGGACACTATCCTAGATACAATGAGCAGTTCTTC
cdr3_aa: CSTGHYPRYNEQFF

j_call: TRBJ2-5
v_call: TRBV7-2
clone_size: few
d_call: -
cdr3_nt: TGTGCCAGCAGCCAATTGGGTACGGGAGTGTCGGAGACCCAGTACTTC
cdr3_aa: CASSQLGTGVSETQYF

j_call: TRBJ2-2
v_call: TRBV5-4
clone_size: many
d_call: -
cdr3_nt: TGTGCCAGCAGCCCCCGTTCGGGGACGAACACCGGGGAGCTGTTTTTT
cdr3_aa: CASSPRSGTNTGELFF

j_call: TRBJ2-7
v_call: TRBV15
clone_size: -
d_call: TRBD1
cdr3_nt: TGTGCCACCAGCAGATTTTGGACAGGGCAGTACGAGCAGTACTTC
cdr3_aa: CATSRFWTGQYEQYF

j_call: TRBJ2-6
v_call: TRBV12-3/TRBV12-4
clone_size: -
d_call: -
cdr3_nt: TGTGCCATCAGCGAGAAGGGGACGAAGCGCTCTGGGGCCAACGTCCTGACTTTC
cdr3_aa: CAISEKGTKRSGANVLTF

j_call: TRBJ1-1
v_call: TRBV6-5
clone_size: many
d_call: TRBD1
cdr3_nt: TGTGCCAGCAGTTACCAGGGGGAGAACACTGAAGCTTTCTTT
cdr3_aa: CASSYQGENTEAFF

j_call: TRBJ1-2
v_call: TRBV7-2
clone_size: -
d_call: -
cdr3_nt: TGTGCCAGCAGCTGGAAGGCCTTTCAGGACTATGGCTACACCTTC
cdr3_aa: CASSWKAFQDYGYTF

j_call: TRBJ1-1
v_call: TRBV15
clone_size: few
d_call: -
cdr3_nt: TGTGCCACCAGCAGAGGCGGAGTGACTGAAGCTTTCTTT
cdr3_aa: CATSRGGVTEAFF

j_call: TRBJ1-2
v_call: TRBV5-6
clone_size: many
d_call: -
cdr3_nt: TGTGCCAGCAGCTCGATAATCCGGGACGGAAACTATGGCTACACCTTC
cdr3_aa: CASSSIIRDGNYGYTF

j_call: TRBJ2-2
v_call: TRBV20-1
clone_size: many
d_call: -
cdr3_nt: TGCAGTGCTAGTAAGGACGGAAACACCGGGGAGCTGTTTTTT
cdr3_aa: CSASKDGNTGELFF

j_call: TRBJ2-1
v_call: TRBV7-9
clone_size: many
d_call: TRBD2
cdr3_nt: TGTGCCAGCAGCTTATCCGGGACTAGCGGCAATGAGCAGTTCTTC
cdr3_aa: CASSLSGTSGNEQFF

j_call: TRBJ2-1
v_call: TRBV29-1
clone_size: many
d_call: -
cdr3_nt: TGCAGCGTTGGTCAGGGCGCCTACAATGAGCAGTTCTTC
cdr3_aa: CSVGQGAYNEQFF

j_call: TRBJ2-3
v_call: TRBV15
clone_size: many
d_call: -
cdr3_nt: TGTGCCACCAGCAGAGGGCTTGGGGATACGCAGTATTTT
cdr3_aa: CATSRGLGDTQYF

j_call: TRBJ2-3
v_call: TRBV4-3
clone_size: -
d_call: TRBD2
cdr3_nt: TGCGCCAGCAGCCAAGGAGCGGGGGGCTTCGGAGATACGCAGTATTTT
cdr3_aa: CASSQGAGGFGDTQYF

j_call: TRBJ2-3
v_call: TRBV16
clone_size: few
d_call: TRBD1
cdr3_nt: TGTGCCAGCAGCCACCCTAGGACAGGGCTTTTTACAGATACGCAGTATTTT
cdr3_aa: CASSHPRTGLFTDTQYF

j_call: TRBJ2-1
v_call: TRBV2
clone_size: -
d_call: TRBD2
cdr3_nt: TGTGCCAGCATTCTAGCGGGTCTATACAATGAGCAGTTCTTC
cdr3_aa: CASILAGLYNEQFF

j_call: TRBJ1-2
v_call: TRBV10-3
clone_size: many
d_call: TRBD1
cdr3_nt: TGTGCCATCCGACAGGGGGCGGAAGGCTACACCTTC
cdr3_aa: CAIRQGAEGYTF

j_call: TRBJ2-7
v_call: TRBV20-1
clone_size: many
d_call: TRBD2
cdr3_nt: TGCAGTGCTAGAGAGTGGCGGGGGGCCTCCTACGAGCAGTACTTC
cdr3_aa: CSAREWRGASYEQYF

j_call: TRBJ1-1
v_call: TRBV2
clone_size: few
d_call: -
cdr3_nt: TGTGCCAGCAGTGAAAGGCAGGGAAGGACTGAAGCTTTCTTT
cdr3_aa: CASSERQGRTEAFF

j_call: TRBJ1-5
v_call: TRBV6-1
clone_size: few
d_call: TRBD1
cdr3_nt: TGTGCCAGCAGTGAAGGGGGGGACAGGGGGCCTCAGCCCCAGCATTTT
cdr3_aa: CASSEGGDRGPQPQHF

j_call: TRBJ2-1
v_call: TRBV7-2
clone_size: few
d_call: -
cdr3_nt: TGTGCCAGCAGCTTAGGACCCGACCGGGCTAAACGGGGGGAGCAGTTCTTC
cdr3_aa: CASSLGPDRAKRGEQFF

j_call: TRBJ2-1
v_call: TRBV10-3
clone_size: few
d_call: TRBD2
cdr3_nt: TGTGCCATCAGTGAGTTAGGGACTAGCTCCTTCTTC
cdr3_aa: CAISELGTSSFF

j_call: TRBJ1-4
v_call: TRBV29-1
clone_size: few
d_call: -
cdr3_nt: TGCAGCGTTGATAGTGGGGGCGAAAAACTGTTTTTT
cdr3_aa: CSVDSGGEKLFF

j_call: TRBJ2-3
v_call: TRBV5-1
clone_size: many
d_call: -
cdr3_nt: TGTGCCAGCAGCCTCACTCGGGCCAGCACAGATACGCAGTATTTT
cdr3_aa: CASSLTRASTDTQYF

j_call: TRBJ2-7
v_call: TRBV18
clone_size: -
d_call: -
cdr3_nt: TGTGCCAGCTCACCACCCGGGGGGCTTTCTACCTACGAGCAGTACTTC
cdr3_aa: CASSPPGGLSTYEQYF

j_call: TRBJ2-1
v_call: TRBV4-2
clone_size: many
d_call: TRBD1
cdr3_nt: TGTGCCAGCAGCCACCCCAAAGGGGACAGGGACTACAATGAGCAGTTCTTC
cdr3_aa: CASSHPKGDRDYNEQFF